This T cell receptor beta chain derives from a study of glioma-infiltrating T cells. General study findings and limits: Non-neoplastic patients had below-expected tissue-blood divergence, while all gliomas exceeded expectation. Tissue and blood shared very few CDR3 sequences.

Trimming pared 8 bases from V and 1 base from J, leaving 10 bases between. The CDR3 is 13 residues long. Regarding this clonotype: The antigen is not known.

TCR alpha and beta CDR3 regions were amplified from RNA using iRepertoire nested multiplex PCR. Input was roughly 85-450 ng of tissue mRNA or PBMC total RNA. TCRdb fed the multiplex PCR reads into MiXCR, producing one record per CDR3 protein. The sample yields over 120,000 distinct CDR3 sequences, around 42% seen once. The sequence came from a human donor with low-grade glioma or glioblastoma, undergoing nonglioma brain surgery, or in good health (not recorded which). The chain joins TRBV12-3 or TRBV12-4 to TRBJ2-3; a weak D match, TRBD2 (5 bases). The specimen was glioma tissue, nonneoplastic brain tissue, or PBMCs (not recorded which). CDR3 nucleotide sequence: TGTGCCAGCTGGTATAGCGGCACAGATACGCAGTATTTT. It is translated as CASWYSGTDTQYF.